This T cell receptor (beta chain) was recovered during a study of human T cells and chemical hapten exposure. TCRdb re-called the RACE reads through MiXCR, storing one row per CDR3 protein. The sample has roughly 38,000 distinct CDR3 sequences; around 12% are singletons. Points from the study as a whole: Compared to controls, expanded TCRs made significantly more large clusters of similar CDR3s. Among TCRs, those above 1 in 1000 frequency were unaffected by DPC sensitization.

This clonotype showed up many times. The antigen is unknown. Specified time point: pre-sensitization, week 0. Treatment reported: therapeutic diphenylcyclopropenone sensitization with weekly scalp DPC. The receptor was derived from a woman under 40 with alopecia areata. Some clones in this sample may be carry-over from other donors' samples. The specimen was whole blood, collected in connection with sensitization to the hapten diphenylcyclopropenone (DPC).

CDR3 protein: CASSPLGQGAGTEAFF. DNA for the CDR3: TGTGCCAGCTCACCTCTAGGACAGGGGGCAGGCACTGAAGCTTTCTTT. The chain joins TRBV18 to TRBJ1-1; TRBD1 aligns across 11 bases. Unmatched junction bases numbered 7, after V lost 3 bases and J lost 4 bases. Germline V CDR1 and CDR2: KGHSH, LQKENI. There are 16 residues in the CDR3.